The rows below give T cell receptor beta chains drawn from one sample of a study of cytomegalovirus exposure and HLA in healthy donors. The repertoire was sequenced with immunoSEQ multiplex PCR; TCRdb's copy has only in-frame clones and lacks some. The sample includes around 60,000 clones, around 95% of them seen just once. Sequenced material: PBMCs. Source of these receptors: a woman under 30 in good health and CMV-seropositive. The conserved cysteine and the conserved F or W are not part of the CDR3 here. Clone size appears in some rows only: once, few, many, or a class for an expanded clone.

- TRBJ2-7 TRBV4-2 12 ASSQGQGDYEQY
once TRBJ2-3 TRBV27 13 ASSLWDNRPDTQY
once TRBJ2-3 TRBV27 14 ASSPRLAGGVDTQY
- TRBJ1-2 TRBV7-2 10 ASLGQSYGYT
- TRBJ1-5 TRBV7-6 13 ASSLYLGDGQPQH
- TRBJ2-3 TRBV7-3 14 ASSPRLAGGRDTQY
- TRBJ1-5 TRBV15 13 ATSRGGEGNQPQH
- TRBJ2-7 TRBV19 12 ASTFTSERGEQY
- TRBJ1-5 TRBV21-1 13 ASSKENSYNQPQH
- TRBJ2-5 TRBV9 14 ASSPNTGTSEETQY
- TRBJ2-7 TRBV7-3 15 ASSFDGRRGFAYEQY
- TRBJ2-1 TRBV27 14 ASSLVPGLAVWEQF
- TRBJ2-7 TRBV5-4 9 ASSSAGEQY
- TRBJ1-5 TRBV11-2 11 ASSPTSTQPQH
once TRBJ2-7 TRBV5-1 13 ASSLRVGGTYEQY
once TRBJ1-5 TRBV19 12 ASSPDVGNQPQH
- TRBJ2-2 TRBV5-1 13 ASSPGPGVTGELF
- TRBJ1-3 TRBV4-1 14 ASSQDVLGSGNTIY
- TRBJ1-3 TRBV6-5 12 ASSYDTSGNTIY
- TRBJ2-1 TRBV11-2 12 ASSLRTSLNEQF
- TRBJ2-7 TRBV4-1 14 ASSQYSEDSAYEQY
- TRBJ2-1 TRBV6-1 13 ATPATAGSRNEQF
- TRBJ2-7 TRBV7-8 13 ASSTTSGRSYEQY
- TRBJ1-2 TRBV9 11 ASSVEPGSGYT
- TRBJ1-2 TRBV28 12 ASTEFRRGGGYT
- TRBJ1-5 TRBV5-4 12 ASSLAGNNQPQH
once TRBJ2-7 TRBV30 14 AWSSSGGRGSYEQY
- TRBJ2-7 TRBV7-2 13 ASSPGWGVRNEQY
once TRBJ2-7 TRBV5-4 13 ASSLGTRDTYEQY
- TRBJ2-7 TRBV5-6 13 ASSPRTGGRYEQY
- TRBJ1-1 TRBV6-1 11 ASSDRENTEAF
- TRBJ2-1 TRBV9 12 ASSVGGRGNEQF
- TRBJ2-7 TRBV4-1 13 ASSRLAGTSYEQY
- TRBJ1-2 TRBV5-1 11 ASTVDGGYGYT
- TRBJ2-1 TRBV6-1 15 ASSATDRTYTYNEQF
- TRBJ2-3 TRBV7-9 11 ATDSGVGDTQY
once TRBJ2-6 TRBV9 15 ASSVDRGGSGANVLT
- TRBJ1-1 TRBV5-1 12 ASSSDSMNTEAF
- TRBJ2-1 TRBV4-2 15 ASSQVAGANSYNEQF
once TRBJ2-6 TRBV7-9 16 ASSPRARGNSGANVLT
- TRBJ2-3 TRBV11-2 12 ASSILTGREVKY